This T cell receptor beta chain was captured in a study of CXCR3-negative and CXCR3-positive naive CD8 T cells. Study-wide results and limits: CXCR3-positive naive cells had more hydrophobic TRB CDR3s than CXCR3-negative naive cells. Whereas memory cells differed, naive CXCR3-negative and CXCR3-positive cells shared similar TRBV-TRBJ usage. Because surface CD5 did not distinguish the naive subsets, TCR strength was inferred from TRB CDR3 properties.

The study sorted every CD8+ T cell subset in triplicate at 250,000 to 300,000 cells each. A word on this clonotype: Its target is unknown.

UMI-tagged TRB cDNA libraries were built via 5' RACE. TCRdb re-analyzed the 5' RACE reads; it lists each CDR3 protein once, without DNA. The sample includes around 140,000 distinct CDR3 sequences. Sequences were obtained from naive CXCR3- CD8+ T cells from blood. Subset defined: CD45RO-CCR7+CD27+CD95- naive CD8+ T cells lacking CXCR3 (TNR3-). The sequence was obtained from a human donor in good health. Some clones in this sample may be carry-over from other donors' samples.

The CDR3 is CASSFRRGGLYEQYF. The chain uses TRBV5-1 and TRBJ2-7; the D call from TCRdb, TRBD2, cannot be confirmed without DNA. This CDR3 has 15 amino acids. CDR1 is SGHRS and CDR2 is YFSETQ in the germline V gene.